A selection of T cell receptor beta chains follows, all from one sample in a study of identical twins. MiXCR, applied by TCRdb to the 5' RACE reads, yields one record per CDR3 protein. The sample holds hundreds of thousands of distinct CDR3 sequences, 5.5% to 6.5% seen once. The sequenced sample consisted of naive T cells sorted from blood. All receptors come from a young man in good health. CDR3s include the opening cysteine and the closing phenylalanine or tryptophan. The D gene is left open where the match is weak. Where a row states a size, it is once, few, many or the class of an expanded clone; other rows omit it.

J: TRBJ2-1
D: TRBD2
V: TRBV6-1
size: many
DNA: TGTGCCAGCAAGCTAGCGGGAGTCTACAATGAGCAGTTCTTC
CDR3: CASKLAGVYNEQFF

J: TRBJ2-5
D: TRBD2
V: TRBV10-3
size: .
DNA: TGTGCCATCAGGGCGGGAGGCCCCCGGGAGACCCAGTACTTC
CDR3: CAIRAGGPRETQYF

J: TRBJ1-1
D: .
V: TRBV29-1
size: .
DNA: TGCAGCGTAGCGCTGGGCGGGGAGGCTTTCTTT
CDR3: CSVALGGEAFF

J: TRBJ2-1
D: TRBD2
V: TRBV24-1
size: few
DNA: TGTGCCACCAGTGCTCCGGGGGGAGAGGGTGAGCAGTTCTTC
CDR3: CATSAPGGEGEQFF

J: TRBJ1-5
D: TRBD1
V: TRBV5-1
size: many
DNA: TGCGCCAGCAGCCTGGCCGGGACAGATAATCAGCCCCAGCATTTT
CDR3: CASSLAGTDNQPQHF

J: TRBJ2-5
D: .
V: TRBV5-4
size: .
DNA: TGTGCCAGCAGCGCCTACCAGGACCCCAAGGAGACCCAGTACTTC
CDR3: CASSAYQDPKETQYF

J: TRBJ2-3
D: TRBD1
V: TRBV7-9
size: few
DNA: TGTGCCAGCAGCCGAAAAACAGGGGCCGGGTTCACAGATACGCAGTATTTT
CDR3: CASSRKTGAGFTDTQYF

J: TRBJ2-7
D: .
V: TRBV12-3/TRBV12-4
size: few
DNA: TGTGCCAGCAGACTTGGACGTGCCTACGAGCAGTACTTC
CDR3: CASRLGRAYEQYF

J: TRBJ2-1
D: .
V: TRBV12-3/TRBV12-4
size: .
DNA: TGTGCCAGCAGTTTAGCGTCTTGGCGGATCAACAATGAGCAGTTCTTC
CDR3: CASSLASWRINNEQFF

J: TRBJ1-1
D: .
V: TRBV12-3/TRBV12-4
size: many
DNA: TGTGCCAGCAGGGATTTAAACACTGAAGCTTTCTTT
CDR3: CASRDLNTEAFF

J: TRBJ1-5
D: TRBD1
V: TRBV20-1
size: .
DNA: TGCAGTGCTAGCCAGGGGGCGTCCCTTGGCAATCAGCCCCAGCATTTT
CDR3: CSASQGASLGNQPQHF

J: TRBJ2-7
D: TRBD2
V: TRBV5-6
size: many
DNA: TGTGCCAGCAGCGACGCGGGGGGGCCCTTAGTTGAGCACTACGAGCAGTACTTC
CDR3: CASSDAGGPLVEHYEQYF

J: TRBJ2-1
D: TRBD1
V: TRBV20-1
size: many
DNA: TGCAGTGCTAGCTGGACAGGGGAGGGGAATGAGCAGTTCTTC
CDR3: CSASWTGEGNEQFF

J: TRBJ2-3
D: TRBD1
V: TRBV7-2
size: many
DNA: TGTGCCAGCAGCTTAGGACGGACAGGGAGGGATACGCAGTATTTT
CDR3: CASSLGRTGRDTQYF

J: TRBJ2-1
D: TRBD2
V: TRBV27
size: few
DNA: TGTGCCAGCAGTTTGGCAACGGGGGGGGGAAATGAGCAGTTCTTC
CDR3: CASSLATGGGNEQFF

J: TRBJ2-1
D: TRBD2
V: TRBV7-2
size: many
DNA: TGTGCCAGCAGCTTAGCGCCGGGACTAGCGGGAGAATTTAGTGAGCAGTTCTTC
CDR3: CASSLAPGLAGEFSEQFF

J: TRBJ1-2
D: .
V: TRBV5-1
size: .
DNA: TGCGCCAGCAGCTTCGTGGCAGCAACTGGCTACACCTTC
CDR3: CASSFVAATGYTF

J: TRBJ2-3
D: TRBD2
V: TRBV5-1
size: few
DNA: TGCGCCAGCAGCTCTAGCGGGAGAGTTCTAGATACGCAGTATTTT
CDR3: CASSSSGRVLDTQYF

J: TRBJ2-2
D: .
V: TRBV12-3/TRBV12-4
size: many
DNA: TGTGCCAGCACCCTTCGAGCGGTACCCGGGGAGCTGTTTTTT
CDR3: CASTLRAVPGELFF

J: TRBJ1-5
D: .
V: TRBV6-1
size: many
DNA: TGTGCCAGCAGTGATGGCGGGATTATTAGGGTCGAAGAACAGCCCCAGCATTTT
CDR3: CASSDGGIIRVEEQPQHF

J: TRBJ2-1
D: .
V: TRBV4-1
size: many
DNA: TGCGCCAGCAGCCAAGAGTCAGGGGCCCTAGTCTATGAGCAGTTCTTC
CDR3: CASSQESGALVYEQFF

J: TRBJ2-1
D: TRBD2
V: TRBV7-6
size: few
DNA: TGTGCCAGCAGCTTAGCACACCTAGCGGGAGGTAGGAATGAGCAGTTCTTC
CDR3: CASSLAHLAGGRNEQFF

J: TRBJ2-7
D: TRBD1
V: TRBV7-2
size: .
DNA: TGTGCCAGCAGCTCCCGGACAGGCCCCTACGAGCAGTACTTC
CDR3: CASSSRTGPYEQYF

J: TRBJ2-3
D: TRBD2
V: TRBV5-1
size: few
DNA: TGCGCCAGCAGCTTGGTCCTAGCGGGCACAGATACGCAGTATTTT
CDR3: CASSLVLAGTDTQYF

J: TRBJ1-5
D: TRBD1
V: TRBV7-9
size: many
DNA: TGTGCCAGCAGCGCACAGGGGGACAGCAATCAGCCCCAGCATTTT
CDR3: CASSAQGDSNQPQHF

J: TRBJ2-3
D: .
V: TRBV12-3/TRBV12-4
size: .
DNA: TGTGCCAGCAGCCGCGGTGGACTGGGAGATACGCAGTATTTT
CDR3: CASSRGGLGDTQYF

J: TRBJ2-5
D: TRBD1
V: TRBV18
size: .
DNA: TGTGCCAGCTCACCGGACAGGGGGCAGAAAGAGACCCAGTACTTC
CDR3: CASSPDRGQKETQYF

J: TRBJ2-1
D: .
V: TRBV12-3/TRBV12-4
size: few
DNA: TGTGCCAGCAGTTTCTTAAGGGGACCCCTCAGTGAGCAGTTCTTC
CDR3: CASSFLRGPLSEQFF

J: TRBJ2-7
D: TRBD2
V: TRBV6-2/TRBV6-3
size: many
DNA: TGTGCCAGCAGAACTAGCGGGAACTACGAGCAGTACTTC
CDR3: CASRTSGNYEQYF

J: TRBJ1-2
D: .
V: TRBV27
size: few
DNA: TGTGCCAGCAGTCCCAGCGACAGGACGGGTGGCTATGGCTACACCTTC
CDR3: CASSPSDRTGGYGYTF

J: TRBJ1-5
D: .
V: TRBV11-2
size: .
DNA: TGTGCCAGCAGCTCCTCAATTCTTTCGGGCAATCAGCCCCAGCATTTT
CDR3: CASSSSILSGNQPQHF

J: TRBJ2-3
D: .
V: TRBV6-1
size: many
DNA: TGTGCCACGGACCGGGACAACCCTAGCACAGATACGCAGTATTTT
CDR3: CATDRDNPSTDTQYF

J: TRBJ2-5
D: .
V: TRBV11-3
size: .
DNA: TGTGCCAGCAGCCAAACGTTAAGGGGACACAGCCAAGAGACCCAGTACTTC
CDR3: CASSQTLRGHSQETQYF

J: TRBJ2-1
D: TRBD2
V: TRBV14
size: few
DNA: TGTGCCAGCAGCCATGTTGAGTTACTAGCGGCCCAAGGCCCCTACAATGAGCAGTTCTTC
CDR3: CASSHVELLAAQGPYNEQFF

J: TRBJ2-2
D: .
V: TRBV7-6
size: .
DNA: TGTGCCAGCAGGAGCGAAGTGAACACCGGGGAGCTGTTTTTT
CDR3: CASRSEVNTGELFF

J: TRBJ1-1
D: .
V: TRBV6-2/TRBV6-3
size: many
DNA: TGTGCCAGCAGTCCTGGGGCCAGAACTGAAGCTTTCTTT
CDR3: CASSPGARTEAFF

J: TRBJ2-3
D: TRBD2
V: TRBV6-5
size: .
DNA: TGTGCCAGCAGTTACTCACTAGCGGGGGAGTCCAATACGCAGTATTTT
CDR3: CASSYSLAGESNTQYF

J: TRBJ2-1
D: .
V: TRBV11-1
size: .
DNA: TGTGCCAGCAGCTTAGATTCGTATTGGGGACTTAGCTCCTACAATGAGCAGTTCTTC
CDR3: CASSLDSYWGLSSYNEQFF

J: TRBJ2-5
D: TRBD2
V: TRBV7-9
size: few
DNA: TGTGCCAGCAGCTCCGAGACCGGGAGGGGCCAAGAGACCCAGTACTTC
CDR3: CASSSETGRGQETQYF

J: TRBJ2-5
D: TRBD2
V: TRBV11-2
size: .
DNA: TGTGCCAGCAGCTCCTCGGGAGGGCCAGGAGAGACCCAGTACTTC
CDR3: CASSSSGGPGETQYF

J: TRBJ2-5
D: .
V: TRBV7-9
size: many
DNA: TGTGCCAGCAGCTTAGTAAGCGGACTAAAAGAGACCCAGTACTTC
CDR3: CASSLVSGLKETQYF

J: TRBJ1-5
D: .
V: TRBV28
size: .
DNA: TGTGCCAGCAGACGCTGGACAGACAATCAGCCCCAGCATTTT
CDR3: CASRRWTDNQPQHF

J: TRBJ2-2
D: .
V: TRBV29-1
size: many
DNA: TGCAGCGTTGTGGGCCCTGGTGTCACCGGGGAGCTGTTTTTT
CDR3: CSVVGPGVTGELFF

J: TRBJ1-5
D: .
V: TRBV10-3
size: many
DNA: TGTGCCATAGGACGGTCAGATAGCAATCAGCCCCAGCATTTT
CDR3: CAIGRSDSNQPQHF

J: TRBJ2-7
D: .
V: TRBV29-1
size: many
DNA: TGCAGCGTCCCCGGGCAGGCCTCCTACGAGCAGTACTTC
CDR3: CSVPGQASYEQYF

J: TRBJ1-5
D: .
V: TRBV2
size: few
DNA: TGTGCCAGCAGTGTATTACTATGGGAGCCCCAGCATTTT
CDR3: CASSVLLWEPQHF

J: TRBJ2-3
D: .
V: TRBV20-1
size: many
DNA: TGCAGTGCTAGAGGTTCCGGCACAGATACGCAGTATTTT
CDR3: CSARGSGTDTQYF

J: TRBJ2-7
D: .
V: TRBV5-1
size: few
DNA: TGCGCCAGCAGCTTGGCCTCAGGGAAGAGCGAGCAGTACTTC
CDR3: CASSLASGKSEQYF